This T cell receptor beta chain came from a study of shared clonotypes between healthy human individuals. Study details: The plates for each donor numbered three CD4 naive, three CD4 memory, two CD8 naive and one CD8 memory. Study-wide results and limits: With several donors compared, roughly 4.9% of naive CD4 clonotypes were shared.

Genomic DNA of every subset was divided equally among multiple immunoSEQ plates. The protocol was immunoSEQ multiplex PCR, while the TCRdb copy is restricted to in-frame clones and leaves out a portion. The data hold about 2.4 million clones, with roughly 92% observed a single time. A remark on this clone: Its antigen is not known.

With V trimmed by 5 bases and J by 13 bases, 9 bases remained unmatched. The germline CDR1 and CDR2 sequences are SGHVS and FQNEAQ. The CDR3 length is 14 residues. The J gene is TRBJ1-6, the V gene TRBV7-8; 9 bases are a match to TRBD1. The clonotype comes from a man younger than 35 in good health. Sequenced sample: naive CD4+ T cells sorted from blood. Subset reported: CD45RA+ positively selected. CDR3 in DNA: TGTGCCAGCAGCCCGGGACAGGGATCGCTCCCCCTCCACTTT. Protein product: CASSPGQGSLPLHF.